This is a list of T cell receptor beta chains from one sample in a study of blood T cells in healthy people across ages. TCRdb used MiXCR to reprocess the 5' RACE reads, holding one entry per CDR3 protein. Of around 1,800,000 distinct CDR3 sequences in the sample, approximately 39% were seen once. The sequencing sample was made of blood. Every receptor here comes from a human donor in good health. CDR3s include the opening cysteine and the closing phenylalanine or tryptophan. A D gene is named only where the DNA matches it firmly. Size is stated for part of the rows, as once, few or many counts, or as a class when the clone is expanded.

size	D	length	J	V	DNA	CDR3
.	.	16	TRBJ1-2	TRBV28	TGTGCCAGCAGTTTCTCGACCTCGGACACCTACTATGGCTACACCTTC	CASSFSTSDTYYGYTF
.	TRBD1	15	TRBJ2-7	TRBV18	TGTGCCAGCTCACCACCGGGACAGGGCCATTACGAGCAGTACTTC	CASSPPGQGHYEQYF
.	.	16	TRBJ1-4	TRBV11-2	TGTGCCAGCAGCCCACTCCACAGAGTAAGAAATGAAAAACTGTTTTTT	CASSPLHRVRNEKLFF
.	TRBD2	14	TRBJ2-1	TRBV27	TGTGCCCGCAGTCCCGGGACTATCTACAATGAGCAGTTCTTC	CARSPGTIYNEQFF
.	.	14	TRBJ2-7	TRBV5-1	TGCGCCAACAGCTTGGGTCCGGGAGACTACGAGCAGTACTTC	CANSLGPGDYEQYF
few	TRBD1	13	TRBJ1-2	TRBV7-2	TGTGCCAGCAGCCAAGGGACAGCAGATGGCTACACCTTC	CASSQGTADGYTF
few	.	13	TRBJ2-3	TRBV20-1	TGCAGTGCTAGAGATACAGACACAGATACGCAGTATTTT	CSARDTDTDTQYF
few	.	12	TRBJ2-5	TRBV20-1	TGCAGTGCCATCGGTCCCTCGGAGACCCAGTACTTC	CSAIGPSETQYF
.	.	13	TRBJ1-1	TRBV27	TGTGCCAGCTCCGCGGCATGGGACACTGAAGCTTTCTTT	CASSAAWDTEAFF
.	.	18	TRBJ2-1	TRBV4-3	TGCGCCAGCAGCCCCCCTCCCTATAGCGCGGGTGGCTACAATGAGCAGTTCTTC	CASSPPPYSAGGYNEQFF
.	TRBD2	20	TRBJ2-1	TRBV20-1	TGCAGTGCTGCGGGACTAGCGGGGGGCACTCAAATAAGCTCCTACAATGAGCAGTTCTTC	CSAAGLAGGTQISSYNEQFF
few	TRBD1	15	TRBJ1-1	TRBV5-1	TGCGCCAGCAGCCTAGAGACAGGGGGAGGCACTGAAGCTTTCTTT	CASSLETGGGTEAFF
few	TRBD2	13	TRBJ2-3	TRBV7-2	TGTGCCAGCAGCTTAGCGCGGGGGAATACGCAGTATTTT	CASSLARGNTQYF
.	.	14	TRBJ2-1	TRBV29-1	TGCAGCGTTCACCGGGACAAAAGATGGGATGAGCAGTTCTTC	CSVHRDKRWDEQFF
few	TRBD2	16	TRBJ2-3	TRBV6-6	TGTGCCAGCAGTTACACTAGCGGGGGGCGAGGAGATACGCAGTATTTT	CASSYTSGGRGDTQYF
.	.	14	TRBJ2-1	TRBV29-1	TGCAGCGTTGATATCTCGAGCTCCTACAATGAGCAGTTCTTC	CSVDISSSYNEQFF